These T cell receptor beta chains were read from a single sample in a study of T cell responses to AZD1222 COVID-19 vaccine. Sequencing was performed with immunoSEQ multiplex PCR; in TCRdb, only in-frame clones are kept and a portion is missing. The sample consists of some 110,000 clones, almost 95% of them appearing once. Here the sequenced sample was peripheral blood, taken 28 days after the second AZD1222 dose. The receptors come from an adult who received the AZD1222 COVID-19 vaccine. CDR3s include the opening cysteine and the closing phenylalanine or tryptophan. The D gene is left open where the match is weak. Rows may omit the clone size; those that give it use once, few, many or a size class.

TRBV28,TRBJ1-3,-,-,CASSPDRRRNTIYF,TGTGCCAGCAGTCCGGACAGACGAAGAAACACCATATATTTT
TRBV2,TRBJ1-5,-,-,CASQPQGLQPQHF,TGTGCCAGCCAACCACAGGGTCTTCAGCCCCAGCATTTT
TRBV6-5,TRBJ1-6,few,-,CASSYRGGAGSPLHF,TGTGCCAGCAGTTACAGGGGGGGCGCGGGGTCACCCCTCCACTTT
TRBV11-1,TRBJ2-1,-,TRBD2,CASSLRTSGGYNEQFF,TGTGCCAGCAGCTTAAGGACTAGCGGGGGTTACAATGAGCAGTTCTTC
TRBV3-1/TRBV3-2,TRBJ2-7,-,TRBD1,CASSPGQGKFPYEQYF,TGTGCCAGCAGCCCGGGACAGGGAAAGTTTCCCTACGAGCAGTACTTC
TRBV27,TRBJ1-5,-,-,CASSSQGDSNQPQHF,TGTGCCAGCAGTTCACAGGGCGATAGCAATCAGCCCCAGCATTTT
TRBV6-6,TRBJ1-5,-,TRBD1,CASSPSRDRGGQPQHF,TGTGCCAGCAGTCCTAGCCGGGACAGGGGGGGTCAGCCCCAGCATTTT
TRBV6-1,TRBJ2-3,-,-,CASSEDASRDTQYF,TGTGCCAGCAGTGAAGACGCTAGCCGAGATACGCAGTATTTT
TRBV7-6,TRBJ1-1,-,-,CASSLVVGMNTEAFF,TGTGCCAGCAGCTTAGTGGTAGGAATGAACACTGAAGCTTTCTTT
TRBV28,TRBJ2-5,-,TRBD2,CASSLYGRVETQYF,TGTGCCAGCAGTTTGTACGGGAGGGTGGAGACCCAGTACTTC
TRBV15,TRBJ2-4,-,-,CATSLGGVGKNIQYF,TGTGCCACCAGCCTAGGGGGGGTAGGCAAAAACATTCAGTACTTC
TRBV2,TRBJ2-2,-,TRBD2,CASGRGVANTGELFF,TGTGCCAGCGGACGGGGGGTCGCGAACACCGGGGAGCTGTTTTTT
TRBV6-5,TRBJ2-7,-,TRBD2,CASSYNGGSSYEQYF,TGTGCCAGCAGTTACAACGGCGGGAGCTCCTACGAGCAGTACTTC
TRBV15,TRBJ2-7,-,-,CATSRDREANHYEQYF,TGTGCCACCAGCAGAGATCGTGAGGCAAATCACTACGAGCAGTACTTC
TRBV6-1,TRBJ1-4,-,-,CASSEFKGPYEKLFF,TGTGCCAGCAGTGAGTTTAAAGGGCCTTATGAAAAACTGTTTTTT
TRBV18,TRBJ2-4,-,TRBD2,CASSPGTSGGDIQYF,TGTGCCAGCTCACCCGGGACTAGCGGGGGAGACATTCAGTACTTC
TRBV5-4,TRBJ1-2,-,-,CASSLLTGGGYTF,TGTGCCAGCAGCTTGCTGACGGGAGGGGGCTACACCTTC
TRBV5-4,TRBJ1-1,few,-,CASSFGGQDTEAFF,TGTGCCAGCAGCTTTGGTGGTCAGGACACTGAAGCTTTCTTT
TRBV21-1,TRBJ1-1,-,-,CASTAGATMNTEAFF,TGTGCCAGCACCGCGGGGGCCACTATGAACACTGAAGCTTTCTTT
TRBV5-4,TRBJ2-5,-,-,CASSRDGAETQYF,TGTGCCAGCAGCCGTGATGGGGCGGAGACCCAGTACTTC
TRBV12-3/TRBV12-4,TRBJ1-1,few,TRBD1,CASSRTGNTEAFF,TGTGCCAGCAGTCGGACAGGGAACACTGAAGCTTTCTTT
TRBV4-1,TRBJ1-6,-,-,CASSQVTYNSPLHF,TGCGCCAGCAGCCAAGTAACGTATAATTCACCCCTCCACTTT
TRBV28,TRBJ2-5,-,TRBD1,CASSSPYGTGTATQYF,TGTGCCAGCAGTTCACCCTACGGGACAGGGACGGCGACCCAGTACTTC
TRBV6-5,TRBJ1-2,-,TRBD1,CASNLDRVYGYTF,TGTGCCAGCAACCTAGACAGGGTATATGGCTACACCTTC
TRBV10-1,TRBJ1-1,-,-,CARPDGPNTEAFF,TGCGCCAGGCCGGACGGACCGAACACTGAAGCTTTCTTT
TRBV5-4,TRBJ2-1,-,TRBD2,CASSLPGGSYNEQFF,TGTGCCAGCAGCTTACCGGGAGGCTCGTACAATGAGCAGTTCTTC
TRBV19,TRBJ2-2,once,-,CASSRGRGNTGELFF,TGTGCCAGTAGTAGGGGCAGGGGAAACACCGGGGAGCTGTTTTTT
TRBV27,TRBJ2-7,-,-,CASSSSGQVQYEQYF,-
TRBV6-5,TRBJ1-5,-,-,CASRPQGDGAQPQHF,TGTGCCAGCAGACCACAGGGTGATGGTGCTCAGCCCCAGCATTTT
TRBV9,TRBJ2-1,-,TRBD2,CASSGTSGRSYEQFF,TGTGCCAGCAGCGGCACTAGCGGGAGGAGCTATGAGCAGTTCTTC
TRBV27,TRBJ2-7,-,-,CASTSGGVAREQYF,TGTGCCAGCACCTCCGGTGGGGTGGCGAGGGAGCAGTACTTC
TRBV11-2,TRBJ2-2,-,TRBD2,CASSVLASSAGELFF,TGTGCCAGCAGCGTACTAGCGTCCTCGGCCGGGGAGCTGTTTTTT
TRBV2,TRBJ2-7,-,-,CASNDGQIYEQYF,TGTGCCAGCAACGATGGACAGATCTACGAGCAGTACTTC
TRBV12-3/TRBV12-4,TRBJ1-5,-,-,CASAYQPPTQHF,TGTGCCAGCGCCTACCAACCACCAACCCAGCATTTT
TRBV5-1,TRBJ1-1,-,-,CASSLVNVAEAFF,TGCGCCAGCAGCTTGGTCAATGTAGCAGAAGCTTTCTTT
TRBV7-3,TRBJ2-2,-,-,CASSAGTVTGELFF,TGTGCCAGCAGCGCCGGGACGGTCACCGGGGAGCTGTTTTTT
TRBV3-1/TRBV3-2,TRBJ1-5,-,-,CASSPWGQPQHF,TGTGCCAGCAGCCCCTGGGGGCAGCCCCAGCATTTT
TRBV29-1,TRBJ2-3,-,TRBD2,CSGTSGGTDTQYF,TGCAGCGGTACTAGCGGCGGCACAGATACGCAGTATTTT
TRBV19,TRBJ1-5,once,-,CASEFGRSNQPQHF,TGTGCCAGTGAGTTTGGCAGGAGCAATCAGCCCCAGCATTTT
TRBV18,TRBJ1-1,-,-,CASSPPWGALNTEAFF,TGTGCCAGCTCACCACCTTGGGGGGCTCTGAACACTGAAGCTTTCTTT
TRBV2,TRBJ1-2,-,-,CASRDYGYTF,TGTGCCAGCAGGGATTATGGCTACACCTTC
TRBV18,TRBJ1-5,-,TRBD1,CASSPQPGQGTQPQHF,TGTGCCAGCTCACCCCAACCGGGACAGGGGACGCAGCCCCAGCATTTT
TRBV11-2,TRBJ2-7,-,-,CASSFPSRSYEQYF,TGTGCCAGCAGCTTCCCGAGTAGATCCTACGAGCAGTACTTC
TRBV28,TRBJ1-5,-,TRBD1,CAIDDRVQPQHF,TGTGCCATCGATGACAGGGTTCAGCCCCAGCATTTT
TRBV5-1,TRBJ1-5,-,-,CARPVGANNQPQHF,TGCGCCAGACCCGTGGGGGCGAACAATCAGCCCCAGCATTTT
TRBV28,TRBJ1-1,-,TRBD1,CASSLTGDRGHTEAFF,TGTGCCAGCAGTTTAACAGGGGACAGGGGGCACACTGAAGCTTTCTTT
TRBV2,TRBJ1-6,once,TRBD1,CASWTGGANSPLHF,TGTGCCAGCTGGACAGGGGGCGCGAATTCACCCCTCCACTTT
TRBV5-6,TRBJ1-3,-,TRBD1,CASSQGARGNTIYF,TGTGCCAGCAGCCAGGGGGCTAGAGGAAACACCATATATTTT
TRBV30,TRBJ1-4,-,-,CAWSRWGGNEKLFF,TGTGCCTGGAGTAGGTGGGGGGGTAATGAAAAACTGTTTTTT
TRBV7-2,TRBJ2-3,-,TRBD2,CASSLFASGLTDTQYF,TGTGCCAGCAGCTTATTCGCTAGCGGACTCACAGATACGCAGTATTTT
TRBV5-5,TRBJ2-7,-,-,CASVSRSYEQYF,TGTGCCAGCGTCTCGAGGTCCTACGAGCAGTACTTC
TRBV7-3,TRBJ1-3,-,-,CASSLKGLGRPSGNTIYF,TGTGCCAGCAGCTTAAAGGGTCTGGGCAGGCCGTCTGGAAACACCATATATTTT
TRBV27,TRBJ2-1,-,-,CASCSPGHYNEQFF,TGTGCCAGCTGCTCTCCGGGACACTACAATGAGCAGTTCTTC
TRBV29-1,TRBJ2-2,-,-,CSVAVGGGELFF,TGCAGCGTGGCCGTTGGGGGCGGGGAGCTGTTTTTT
TRBV20-1,TRBJ2-7,-,TRBD2,CSASNGHSGRDEQYF,TGCAGTGCTAGTAATGGCCATAGCGGGAGGGACGAGCAGTACTTC
TRBV25-1,TRBJ2-2,-,-,CASSDGRGPTGELFF,TGTGCCAGCAGTGATGGTAGGGGCCCCACCGGGGAGCTGTTTTTT
TRBV7-2,TRBJ2-1,-,-,CANTGFVGQRSYNEQFF,TGTGCCAACACAGGGTTTGTCGGCCAACGCTCCTACAATGAGCAGTTCTTC
TRBV3-1/TRBV3-2,TRBJ2-1,-,TRBD2,CASSQVAGHNEQFF,TGTGCCAGCAGCCAAGTAGCGGGACACAATGAGCAGTTCTTC
TRBV15,TRBJ1-4,-,-,CATSRELGVGEKLFF,TGTGCCACCAGCAGAGAGTTGGGGGTCGGCGAAAAACTGTTTTTT
TRBV2,TRBJ2-7,-,-,CASSAATNPYEQYF,TGTGCCAGCAGTGCAGCGACCAACCCGTACGAGCAGTACTTC